Following are 30 T cell receptor beta chains from one sample sequenced in a study of monozygotic twins with inflammatory bowel disease. TCRdb reworked the 5' RACE reads into one entry per CDR3 protein, no DNA. The sample holds about 330,000 distinct CDR3 sequences. Sequencing was performed on blood. These receptors came from a human donor with ulcerative colitis or Crohn's disease, or a healthy co-twin of an affected twin (not recorded which).

The chain employs TRBV7-9 and TRBJ2-3; the D gene TCRdb calls, TRBD2, cannot be checked with no DNA. In germline, CDR1 is SEHNR, CDR2 FQNEAQ (reference sequence). The length of the CDR3 is 17 residues. The CDR3 loop is CASSLGLAGADTDTQYF.

The chain is built from TRBV7-9 and TRBJ2-1; TCRdb picks TRBD1, but there is no DNA to check that call. This CDR3 has 15 amino acids. CDR1 SEHNR and CDR2 FQNEAQ come from the germline V gene (reference sequence). This chain's CDR3 is CASSLVVALGGDQFF.

The V and J genes are TRBV27 and TRBJ1-2; absent DNA, TCRdb's TRBD1 call cannot be checked. CDR1 is MNHEY, CDR2 SMNVEV, per germline (reference sequence). The CDR3 runs 14 residues. Here the CDR3 reads CASRGGQAIYGYTF.

The chain has TRBV28 and TRBJ2-5; the D call from TCRdb, TRBD1, cannot be confirmed without DNA. This CDR3 comprises 16 residues. CDR1 is MDHEN, CDR2 SYDVKM, per germline. The CDR3: CASSPRQNPSQETQYF.

V usage is TRBV6-5 and J usage is TRBJ2-5; TCRdb returns TRBD1, unconfirmable since there is no DNA. The CDR3 contains 16 residues. CDR1 is MNHEY, CDR2 SVGAGI, per germline. CDR3 protein: CASSYSGTGRGETQYF.

This chain joins TRBV12-3 or TRBV12-4 and TRBJ1-4. This CDR3 contains 16 residues. This CDR3 reads CASSFLVGRDNEKLFF.

The chain joins TRBV2 to TRBJ2-2; with no DNA, the TCRdb D assignment of TRBD2 cannot be verified. Germline CDR1 and CDR2: SNHLY and FYNNEI. CDR3 size: 16 residues. CDR3 region: CASSGTSGRNTGELFF.

The chain recombines TRBV7-9 with TRBJ1-2; the TCRdb call, TRBD1, lacks DNA for checking. Germline loops: CDR1 SEHNR, CDR2 FQNEAQ (reference sequence). This CDR3 spans 15 amino acids. This CDR3 reads CASSGADEGASGYTF.

The CDR3: CASSSQGGGNQPQHF. This chain joins TRBV11-2 and TRBJ1-5; there is no DNA to check the TCRdb D call of TRBD1. This CDR3 region has 15 residues. Germline V gene sequence: CDR1 SGHAT, CDR2 FQNNGV.

This chain's CDR3 is CASSPQWPGGEQFF. This rearrangement joins TRBV5-4 to TRBJ2-1; TCRdb gives TRBD2 as the D gene, but with no DNA this cannot be confirmed. The CDR3 is 14 residues long. Germline CDR1 is SGHNT and CDR2 is YYREEE (reference sequence).

V usage is TRBV15 and J usage is TRBJ2-7; there is no DNA to check the TCRdb D call of TRBD2. The germline V gene encodes CDR1 LNHNV and CDR2 YYDKDF (reference sequence). This CDR3 region has 15 residues. The CDR3 is CATSPNRARFYEQYF.

This sequence joins TRBV5-1 and TRBJ2-1; the TCRdb call, TRBD1, lacks DNA for checking. Germline CDR1 reads SGHRS; CDR2 reads YFSETQ. This CDR3 contains 15 residues. This CDR3 is CASSLDRTEYNEQFF.

The V and J genes are TRBV6-2 or TRBV6-3 and TRBJ1-1. CDR1 MNHEY and CDR2 SVGEGT come from the germline V gene. The CDR3 length is 13 residues. This CDR3 reads CASARLLNTEAFF.

The genes are TRBV6-2 or TRBV6-3 and TRBJ2-1; TCRdb picks TRBD1, but there is no DNA to check that call. This CDR3 comprises 15 residues. Germline loops: CDR1 MNHEY, CDR2 SVGEGT. The CDR3 is CASSTWDRGSNEQFF.

The J gene is TRBJ2-1, the V gene TRBV11-3; TCRdb's D gene call, TRBD1, goes unchecked for lack of DNA. This CDR3 is built from 16 residues. Germline CDR1 and CDR2: SGHNT and YENEEA. CDR3 region: CASSLYGTGSDNEQFF.

This rearrangement joins TRBV27 to TRBJ2-3; without DNA, the TCRdb call of TRBD2 cannot be checked. This CDR3 is built from 17 residues. Germline V gene data show CDR1 as MNHEY and CDR2 as SMNVEV (reference sequence). CDR3 region: CASSLSISGTLTDTQYF.

The chain uses TRBV28 and TRBJ1-5; TCRdb proposes TRBD1, but this gene call is untestable without DNA. This CDR3 spans 15 amino acids. Per germline, CDR1 MDHEN and CDR2 SYDVKM. CDR3: CASSLGDRVNQPQHF.

The CDR3 sequence: CSAYSPYEQYF. J is TRBJ2-7 and V is TRBV20-1; as DNA is missing, the TRBD2 call by TCRdb cannot be tested. Germline-derived CDR1 and CDR2 are DFQATT and SNEGSKA (reference sequence). The CDR3 totals 11 residues.

The J gene is TRBJ2-3, the V gene TRBV10-1; TCRdb's D gene call, TRBD2, goes unchecked for lack of DNA. Germline-derived CDR1 and CDR2 are WNHNN and SYGVQD (reference sequence). CDR3 size: 13 residues. The CDR3 loop is CASSESGEDTQYF.

J is TRBJ2-4 and V is TRBV3-1; absent DNA, TCRdb's TRBD1 call cannot be checked. Germline V gene sequence: CDR1 LGHDT, CDR2 YNNKEL (reference sequence). The CDR3 spans 16 residues. Here the CDR3 reads CASSPTGGLAKNIQHF.

The chain links TRBV10-3 to TRBJ2-2; TCRdb indicates TRBD1, and absent DNA this call remains unverified. CDR1 and CDR2 (germline): ENHRY, SYGVKD. The CDR3 contains 17 residues. The chain's CDR3 is CAISEYPDRVDTGELFF.

The rearrangement uses TRBV7-9 and TRBJ2-1. The germline V gene encodes CDR1 SEHNR and CDR2 FQNEAQ (reference sequence). This CDR3 region has 11 residues. CDR3 region: CASSSVPEQFF.

The V call is TRBV30, the J call TRBJ2-2; the TCRdb D gene call, TRBD2, has no DNA to confirm it. The germline V gene has CDR1 GTSNPN and CDR2 SVGIG (reference sequence). The CDR3 runs 15 residues. The CDR3 here is CAWTRDSSATGELFF. Drawing the rest from reference TRBV30 and TRBJ2-2, the complete variable domain is SQTIHQWPATLVQPVGSPLSLECTVEGTSNPNLYWYRQAAGRGLQLLFYSVGIGQISSEVPQNLSASRPQDRQFILSSKKLLLSDSGFYLCAWTRDSSATGELFFGEGSRLTVL.

The chain joins TRBV6-6 to TRBJ2-7; with no DNA, the TCRdb D assignment of TRBD1 cannot be verified. This CDR3 has 13 amino acids. Germline CDR1 is MNHNY and CDR2 is SVGAGI (reference sequence). CDR3 in amino acids: CASSYSGGREQYF.

This chain connects TRBV3-1 to TRBJ2-1; TCRdb's D gene call, TRBD2, goes unchecked for lack of DNA. This CDR3 has 17 amino acids. Per germline, CDR1 LGHDT and CDR2 YNNKEL (reference sequence). The CDR3 loop is CASSQEGLAGVYNEQFF.

This chain connects TRBV29-1 to TRBJ2-1; TCRdb reports TRBD1, a call that lacks DNA to check it against. This CDR3 region has 14 residues. CDR1 and CDR2 (germline): SQVTM, ANQGSEA. This CDR3 reads CSVEVTAPSNEQFF.

The chain has TRBV6-4 and TRBJ1-1; TCRdb picks TRBD1, but there is no DNA to check that call. Germline V CDR1 and CDR2: MRHNA, SNTAGT. The CDR3 loop spans 13 amino acids. The CDR3 sequence is CASSAGGHTEAFF.

The J gene is TRBJ2-1, the V gene TRBV4-1; with no DNA, the TCRdb D assignment of TRBD2 cannot be verified. This CDR3 comprises 15 residues. Germline CDR1 reads MGHRA; CDR2 reads YSYEKL. This CDR3 reads CASSPRKAGPNEQFF.

Frequency places this clonotype as medium-sized. This chain uses TRBV2 with TRBJ2-3. The CDR3 has 13 residues. Germline V CDR1 and CDR2: SNHLY, FYNNEI. CDR3 region: CASRPRSADTQYF.

The rearrangement joins TRBV2 to TRBJ2-1. Per the germline V gene, CDR1 is SNHLY and CDR2 is FYNNEI. This CDR3 has 11 residues. The CDR3 sequence is CASSSWVEQFF. Variable domain in full (rest from reference TRBV2 and TRBJ2-1): EPEVTQTPSHQVTQMGQEVILRCVPISNHLYFYWYRQILGQKVEFLVSFYNNEISEKSEIFDDQFSVERPDGSNFTLKIRSTKLEDSAMYFCASSSWVEQFFGPGTRLTVL.